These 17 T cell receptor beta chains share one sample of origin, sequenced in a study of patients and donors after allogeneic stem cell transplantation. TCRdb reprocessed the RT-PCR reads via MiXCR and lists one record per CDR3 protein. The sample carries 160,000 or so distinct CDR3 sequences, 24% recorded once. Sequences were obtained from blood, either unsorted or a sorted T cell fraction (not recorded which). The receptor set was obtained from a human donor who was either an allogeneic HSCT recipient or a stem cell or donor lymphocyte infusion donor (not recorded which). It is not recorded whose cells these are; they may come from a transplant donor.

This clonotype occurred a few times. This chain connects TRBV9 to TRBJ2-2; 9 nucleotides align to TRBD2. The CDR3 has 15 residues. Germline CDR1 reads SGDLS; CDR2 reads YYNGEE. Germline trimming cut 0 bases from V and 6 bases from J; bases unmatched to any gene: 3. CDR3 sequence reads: CASSVEAGGPGELFF. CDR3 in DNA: TGTGCCAGCAGCGTAGAAGCGGGGGGTCCCGGGGAGCTGTTTTTT.

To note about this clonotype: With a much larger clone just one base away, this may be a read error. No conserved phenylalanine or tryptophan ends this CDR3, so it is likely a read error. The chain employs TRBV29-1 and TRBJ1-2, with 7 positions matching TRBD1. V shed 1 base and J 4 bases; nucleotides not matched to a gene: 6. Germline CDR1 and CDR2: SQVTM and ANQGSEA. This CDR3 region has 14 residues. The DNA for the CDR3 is TGCAGCGTTGAAGCTAGGGGACAGCGCTATGGCTACACCTTG. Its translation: CSVEARGQRYGYTL.

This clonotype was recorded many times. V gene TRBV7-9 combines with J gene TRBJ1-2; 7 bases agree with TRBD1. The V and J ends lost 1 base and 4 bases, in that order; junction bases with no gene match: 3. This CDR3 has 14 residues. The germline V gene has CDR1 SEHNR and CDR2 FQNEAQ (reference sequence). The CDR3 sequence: CASSLVGTVYGYTF. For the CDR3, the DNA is TGTGCCAGCAGCTTAGTAGGGACAGTCTATGGCTACACCTTC. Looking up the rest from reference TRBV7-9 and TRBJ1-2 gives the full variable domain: DTGVSQNPRHKITKRGQNVTFRCDPISEHNRLYWYRQTLGQGPEFLTYFQNEAQLEKSRLLSDRFSAERPKGSFSTLEIQRTEQGDSAMYLCASSLVGTVYGYTFGSGTRLTVV.

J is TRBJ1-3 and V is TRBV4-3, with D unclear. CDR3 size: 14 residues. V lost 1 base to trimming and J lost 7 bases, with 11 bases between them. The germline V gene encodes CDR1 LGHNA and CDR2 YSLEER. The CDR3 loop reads CASSQALSGNTIYF. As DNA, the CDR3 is TGCGCCAGCAGCCAAGCTCTATCGGGGAACACCATATATTTT.

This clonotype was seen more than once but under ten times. CDR3 sequence: CASSFERTYNEQFF. The CDR3 DNA reads TGTGCCAGCAGTTTTGAGCGGACTTACAATGAGCAGTTCTTC. V usage is TRBV12-3 or TRBV12-4 and J usage is TRBJ2-1, with D maybe TRBD2 (5 bases). Between the trimmed V and J ends, which lost 3 bases and 4 bases, there was a span of 10 bases. The CDR3 is 14 amino acids.

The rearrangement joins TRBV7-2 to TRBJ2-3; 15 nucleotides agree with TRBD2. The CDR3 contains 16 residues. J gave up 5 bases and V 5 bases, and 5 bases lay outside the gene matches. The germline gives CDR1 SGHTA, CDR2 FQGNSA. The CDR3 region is CASSPGLAGGVDTQYF. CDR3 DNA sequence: TGTGCCAGCAGCCCCGGACTAGCGGGAGGGGTAGATACGCAGTATTTT.

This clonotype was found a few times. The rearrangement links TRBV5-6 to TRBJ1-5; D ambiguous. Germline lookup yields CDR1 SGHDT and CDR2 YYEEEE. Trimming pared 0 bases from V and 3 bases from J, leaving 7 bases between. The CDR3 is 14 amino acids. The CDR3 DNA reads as TGTGCCAGCAGCTTGGGCAGGCCCAATCAGCCCCAGCATTTT. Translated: CASSLGRPNQPQHF.

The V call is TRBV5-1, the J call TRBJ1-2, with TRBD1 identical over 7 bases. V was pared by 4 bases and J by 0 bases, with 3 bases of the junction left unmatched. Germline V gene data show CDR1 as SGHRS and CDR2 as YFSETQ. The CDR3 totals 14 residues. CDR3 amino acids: CASSRGGSNYGYTF. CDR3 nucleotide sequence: TGCGCCAGCAGCCGAGGGGGCTCTAACTATGGCTACACCTTC. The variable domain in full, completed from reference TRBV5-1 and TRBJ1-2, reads KAGVTQTPRYLIKTRGQQVTLSCSPISGHRSVSWYQQTPGQGLQFLFEYFSETQRNKGNFPGRFSGRQFSNSRSEMNVSTLELGDSALYLCASSRGGSNYGYTFGSGTRLTVV.

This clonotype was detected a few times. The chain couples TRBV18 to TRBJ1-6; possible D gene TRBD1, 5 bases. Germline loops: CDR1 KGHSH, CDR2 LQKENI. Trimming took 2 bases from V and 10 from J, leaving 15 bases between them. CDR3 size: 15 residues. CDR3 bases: TGTGCCAGCTCACCAGCAGGGAGGACCTTGTCACCCCTCCACTTT. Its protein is CASSPAGRTLSPLHF. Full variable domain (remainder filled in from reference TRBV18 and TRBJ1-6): NAGVMQNPRHLVRRRGQEARLRCSPMKGHSHVYWYRQLPEEGLKFMVYLQKENIIDESGMPKERFSAEFPKEGPSILRIQQVVRGDSAAYFCASSPAGRTLSPLHFGNGTRLTVT.

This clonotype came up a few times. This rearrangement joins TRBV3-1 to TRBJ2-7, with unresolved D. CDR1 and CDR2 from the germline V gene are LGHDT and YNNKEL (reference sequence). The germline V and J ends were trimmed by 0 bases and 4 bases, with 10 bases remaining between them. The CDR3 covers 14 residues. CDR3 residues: CASSQDRRYYEQYF. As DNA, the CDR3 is TGTGCCAGCAGCCAAGATAGGCGATATTACGAGCAGTACTTC.

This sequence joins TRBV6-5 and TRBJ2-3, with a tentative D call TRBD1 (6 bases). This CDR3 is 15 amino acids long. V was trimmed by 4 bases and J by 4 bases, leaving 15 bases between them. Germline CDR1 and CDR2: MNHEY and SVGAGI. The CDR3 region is CASSSGQTSADTQYF. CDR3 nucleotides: TGTGCCAGCAGTTCTGGACAGACTTCAGCAGATACGCAGTATTTT.

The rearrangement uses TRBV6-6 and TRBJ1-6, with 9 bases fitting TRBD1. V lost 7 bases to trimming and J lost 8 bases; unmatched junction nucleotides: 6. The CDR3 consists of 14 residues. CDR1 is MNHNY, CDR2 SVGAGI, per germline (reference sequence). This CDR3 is CASTYRDRDSPLHF. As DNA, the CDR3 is TGTGCCAGCACCTACCGGGACAGGGATTCACCCCTCCACTTT.

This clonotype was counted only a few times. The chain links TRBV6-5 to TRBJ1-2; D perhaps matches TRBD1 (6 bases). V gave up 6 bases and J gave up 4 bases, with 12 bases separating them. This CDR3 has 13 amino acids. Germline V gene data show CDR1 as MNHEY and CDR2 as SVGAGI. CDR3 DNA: TGTGCCAGCAGAAATTCGACAGGCTATGGCTACACCTTC. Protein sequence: CASRNSTGYGYTF.

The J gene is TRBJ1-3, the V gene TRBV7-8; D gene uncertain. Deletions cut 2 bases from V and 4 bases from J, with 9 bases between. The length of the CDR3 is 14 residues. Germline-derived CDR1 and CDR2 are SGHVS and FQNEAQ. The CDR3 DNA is TGTGCCAGCAGCTTAATTAACGGCGGAAACACCATATATTTT. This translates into CASSLINGGNTIYF. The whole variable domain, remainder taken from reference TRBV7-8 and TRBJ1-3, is GAGVSQSPRYKVAKRGQDVALRCDPISGHVSLFWYQQALGQGPEFLTYFQNEAQLDKSGLPSDRFFAERPEGSVSTLKIQRTQQEDSAVYLCASSLINGGNTIYFGEGSWLTVV.

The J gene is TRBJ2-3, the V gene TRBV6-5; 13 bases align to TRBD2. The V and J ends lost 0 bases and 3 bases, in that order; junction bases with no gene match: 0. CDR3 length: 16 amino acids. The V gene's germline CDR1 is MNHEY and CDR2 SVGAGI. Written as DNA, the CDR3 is TGTGCCAGCAGTTACTCGGGACTAGCGGGGACAGATACGCAGTATTTT. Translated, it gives CASSYSGLAGTDTQYF.

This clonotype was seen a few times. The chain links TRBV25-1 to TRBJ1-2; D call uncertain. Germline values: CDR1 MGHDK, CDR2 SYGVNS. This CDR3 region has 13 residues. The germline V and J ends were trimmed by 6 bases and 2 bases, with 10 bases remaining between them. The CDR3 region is CASREDLNYGYTF. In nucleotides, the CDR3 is TGTGCCAGCAGGGAGGATCTGAACTATGGCTACACCTTC.

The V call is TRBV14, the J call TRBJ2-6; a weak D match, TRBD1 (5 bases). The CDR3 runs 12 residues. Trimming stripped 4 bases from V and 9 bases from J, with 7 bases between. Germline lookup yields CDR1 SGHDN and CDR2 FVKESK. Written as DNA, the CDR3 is TGTGCCAGCAGCCCAAGGGGCAACGTCCTGACTTTC. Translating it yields CASSPRGNVLTF. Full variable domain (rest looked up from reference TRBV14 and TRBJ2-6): EAGVTQFPSHSVIEKGQTVTLRCDPISGHDNLYWYRRVMGKEIKFLLHFVKESKQDESGMPNNRFLAERTGGTYSTLKVQPAELEDSGVYFCASSPRGNVLTFGAGSRLTVL.